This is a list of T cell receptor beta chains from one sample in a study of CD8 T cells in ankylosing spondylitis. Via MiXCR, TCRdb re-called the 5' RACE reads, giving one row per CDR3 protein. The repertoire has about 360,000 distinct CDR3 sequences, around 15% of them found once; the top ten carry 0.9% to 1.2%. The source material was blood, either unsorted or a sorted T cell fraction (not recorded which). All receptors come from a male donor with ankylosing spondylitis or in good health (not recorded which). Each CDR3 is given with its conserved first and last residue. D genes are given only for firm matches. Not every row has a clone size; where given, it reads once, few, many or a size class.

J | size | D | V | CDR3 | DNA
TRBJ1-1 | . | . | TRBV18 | CASSLFQVNTEAFF | TGTGCCAGCTCACTTTTCCAGGTGAACACTGAAGCTTTCTTT
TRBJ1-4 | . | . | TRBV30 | CAWSSDRTNEKLFF | TGTGCCTGGAGTTCCGACCGTACTAATGAAAAACTGTTTTTT
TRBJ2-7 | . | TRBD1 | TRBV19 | CASSVTGDPYEQYF | TGTGCCAGTAGTGTAACAGGGGATCCCTACGAGCAGTACTTC
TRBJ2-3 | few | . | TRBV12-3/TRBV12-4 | CASSPGVADTDTQYF | TGTGCCAGCAGTCCCGGGGTAGCGGACACAGATACGCAGTATTTT
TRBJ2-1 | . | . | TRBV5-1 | CASTVGRVGRNEQFF | TGCGCCAGCACGGTAGGCAGGGTCGGGCGCAATGAGCAGTTCTTC
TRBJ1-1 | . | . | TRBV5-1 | CASSLVGQKGTEAFF | TGCGCCAGCAGCTTGGTCGGACAGAAGGGCACTGAAGCTTTCTTT
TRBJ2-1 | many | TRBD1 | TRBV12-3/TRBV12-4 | CASSTGTGIRNEQFF | TGTGCCAGCAGTACCGGGACAGGGATAAGAAATGAGCAGTTCTTC
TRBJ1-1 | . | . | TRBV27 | CASSLQGERTEAFF | TGTGCCAGCAGTTTACAGGGCGAGCGGACTGAAGCTTTCTTT
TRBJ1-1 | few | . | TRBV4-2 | CASSQKRTAEAFF | TGTGCCAGCAGCCAAAAGAGAACAGCTGAAGCTTTCTTT
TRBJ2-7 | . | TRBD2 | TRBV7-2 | CASSLLAGGSPYEQYF | TGTGCCAGCAGCTTATTAGCGGGAGGTTCCCCCTACGAGCAGTACTTC
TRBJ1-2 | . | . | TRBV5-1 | CASSFSSGPREGYTF | TGCGCCAGCAGCTTCTCCTCCGGTCCTCGCGAGGGCTACACCTTC
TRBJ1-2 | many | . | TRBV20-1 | CSAPASGGRNYGYTF | TGCAGTGCCCCAGCCTCGGGGGGGCGTAACTATGGCTACACCTTC
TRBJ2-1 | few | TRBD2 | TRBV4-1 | CASSPGRGLAAYNEQFF | TGCGCCAGCAGCCCTGGACGGGGACTAGCAGCGTACAATGAGCAGTTCTTC
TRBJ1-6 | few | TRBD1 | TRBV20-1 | CSARDSGTGVPPYNSPLHF | TGCAGTGCTAGAGATTCAGGGACAGGGGTACCTCCGTATAATTCACCCCTCCACTTT
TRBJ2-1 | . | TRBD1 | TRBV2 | CASSGLGQAHNEQFF | TGTGCCAGCAGTGGCCTAGGACAGGCTCACAATGAGCAGTTCTTC
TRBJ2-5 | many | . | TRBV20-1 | CSAREETQYF | TGCAGTGCTAGAGAAGAGACCCAGTACTTC
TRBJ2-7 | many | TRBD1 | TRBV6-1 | CASSRDRSPLSEQYF | TGTGCCAGCAGCCGGGACAGAAGCCCCCTAAGCGAGCAGTACTTC
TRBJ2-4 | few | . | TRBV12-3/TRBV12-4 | CASSRDGLAKNIQYF | TGTGCCAGCAGTCGGGACGGACTAGCCAAAAACATTCAGTACTTC
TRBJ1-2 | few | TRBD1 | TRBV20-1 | CSTAVDRGYGYTF | TGCAGTACGGCCGTGGACAGGGGCTATGGCTACACCTTC
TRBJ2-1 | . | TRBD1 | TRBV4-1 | CASSQGQGGWDEQFF | TGCGCCAGCAGCCAGGGACAGGGTGGATGGGATGAGCAGTTCTTC
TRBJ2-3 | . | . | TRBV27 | CASTPGYFMGTDTQYF | TGTGCCAGCACTCCGGGGTACTTTATGGGCACAGATACGCAGTATTTT
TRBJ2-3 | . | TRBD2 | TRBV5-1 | CASRPAGARTDTQYF | TGCGCCAGCAGGCCAGCGGGGGCCCGCACAGATACGCAGTATTTT
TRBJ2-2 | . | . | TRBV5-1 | CASSPLDTDTGELFF | TGCGCCAGCAGCCCATTGGACACAGACACCGGGGAGCTGTTTTTT
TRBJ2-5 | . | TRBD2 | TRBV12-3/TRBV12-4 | CASSLLAGAQETQYF | TGTGCCAGCAGTTTGTTAGCGGGAGCCCAAGAGACCCAGTACTTC
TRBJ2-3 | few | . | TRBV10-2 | CASSGESATLWDTQYF | TGCGCCAGCTCGGGAGAGTCCGCTACCCTTTGGGATACGCAGTATTTT
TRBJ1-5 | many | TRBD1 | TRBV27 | CASRGKGQGGQPQHF | TGTGCCAGCAGGGGAAAAGGACAGGGTGGGCAGCCCCAGCATTTT
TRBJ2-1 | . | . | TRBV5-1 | CASSLEVTYNEQFF | TGCGCCAGCAGCTTGGAGGTCACCTACAATGAGCAGTTCTTC